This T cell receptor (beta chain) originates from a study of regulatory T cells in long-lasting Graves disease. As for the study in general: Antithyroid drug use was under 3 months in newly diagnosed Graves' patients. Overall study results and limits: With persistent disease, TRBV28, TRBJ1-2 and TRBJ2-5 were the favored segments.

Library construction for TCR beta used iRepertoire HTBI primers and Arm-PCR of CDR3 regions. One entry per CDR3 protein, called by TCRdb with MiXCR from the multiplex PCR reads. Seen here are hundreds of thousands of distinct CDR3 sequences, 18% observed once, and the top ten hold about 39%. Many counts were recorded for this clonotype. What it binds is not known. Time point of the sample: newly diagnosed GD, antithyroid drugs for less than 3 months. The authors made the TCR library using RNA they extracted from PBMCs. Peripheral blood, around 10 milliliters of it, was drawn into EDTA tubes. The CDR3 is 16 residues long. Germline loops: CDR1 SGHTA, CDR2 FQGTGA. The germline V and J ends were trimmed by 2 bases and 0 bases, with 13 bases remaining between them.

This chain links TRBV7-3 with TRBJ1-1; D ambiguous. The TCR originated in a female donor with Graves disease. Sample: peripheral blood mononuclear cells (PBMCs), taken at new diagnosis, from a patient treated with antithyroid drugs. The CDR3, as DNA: TGTGCCAGCAGCTTATCCGGGCCGGGCATGAACACTGAAGCTTTCTTT. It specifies CASSLSGPGMNTEAFF. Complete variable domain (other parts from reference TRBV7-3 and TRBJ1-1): GAGVSQTPSNKVTEKGKYVELRCDPISGHTALYWYRQSLGQGPEFLIYFQGTGAADDSGLPNDRFFAVRPEGSVSTLKIQRTERGDSAVYLCASSLSGPGMNTEAFFGQGTRLTVV.